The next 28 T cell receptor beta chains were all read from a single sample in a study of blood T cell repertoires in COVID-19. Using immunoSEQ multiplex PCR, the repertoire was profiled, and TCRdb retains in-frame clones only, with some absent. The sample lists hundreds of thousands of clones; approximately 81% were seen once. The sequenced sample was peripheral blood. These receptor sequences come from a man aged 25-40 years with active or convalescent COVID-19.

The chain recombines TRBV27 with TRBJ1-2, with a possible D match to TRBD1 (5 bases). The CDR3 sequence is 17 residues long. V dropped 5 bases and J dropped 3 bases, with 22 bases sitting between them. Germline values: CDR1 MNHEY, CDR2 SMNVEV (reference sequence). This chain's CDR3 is CASSLFPLGAVDYGYTF. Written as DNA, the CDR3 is TGTGCCAGCAGTCTCTTCCCCCTTGGGGCGGTCGACTATGGCTACACCTTC.

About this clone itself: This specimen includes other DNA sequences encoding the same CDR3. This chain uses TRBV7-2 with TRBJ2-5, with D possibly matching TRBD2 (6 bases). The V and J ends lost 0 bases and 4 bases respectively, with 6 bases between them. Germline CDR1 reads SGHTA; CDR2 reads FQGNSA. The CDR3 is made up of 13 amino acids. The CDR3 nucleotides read TGTGCCAGCAGCTTAGCGGGGGGAGAGACCCAGTACTTC. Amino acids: CASSLAGGETQYF.

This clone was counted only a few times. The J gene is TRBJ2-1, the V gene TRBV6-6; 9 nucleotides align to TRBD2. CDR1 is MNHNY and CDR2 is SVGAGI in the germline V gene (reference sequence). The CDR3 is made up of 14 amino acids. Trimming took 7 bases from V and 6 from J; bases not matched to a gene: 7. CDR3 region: CASILAGNRNEQFF. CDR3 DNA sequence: TGTGCCAGCATTCTAGCGGGAAATCGCAATGAGCAGTTCTTC.

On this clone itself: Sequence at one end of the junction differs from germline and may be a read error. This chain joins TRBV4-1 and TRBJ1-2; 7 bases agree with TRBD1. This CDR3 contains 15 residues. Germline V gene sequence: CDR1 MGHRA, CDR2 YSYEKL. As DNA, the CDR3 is TGCGCCCGCAGCCAACTCTATACAGGGGTTTATGGCTACACCTTC. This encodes CARSQLYTGVYGYTF.

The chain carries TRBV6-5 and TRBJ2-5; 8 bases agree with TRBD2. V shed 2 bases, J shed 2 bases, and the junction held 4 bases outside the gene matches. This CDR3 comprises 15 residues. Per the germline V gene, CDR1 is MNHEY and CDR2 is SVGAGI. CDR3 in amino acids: CASSYVAGRQETQYF. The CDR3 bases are TGTGCCAGCAGTTACGTAGCGGGGAGACAAGAGACCCAGTACTTC.

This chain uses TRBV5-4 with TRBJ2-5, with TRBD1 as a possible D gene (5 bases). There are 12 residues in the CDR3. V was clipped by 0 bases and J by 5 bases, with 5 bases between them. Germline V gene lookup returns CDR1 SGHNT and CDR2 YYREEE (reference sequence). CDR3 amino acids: CASSLEGETQYF. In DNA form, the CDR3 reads TGTGCCAGCAGCTTGGAGGGGGAGACCCAGTACTTC.

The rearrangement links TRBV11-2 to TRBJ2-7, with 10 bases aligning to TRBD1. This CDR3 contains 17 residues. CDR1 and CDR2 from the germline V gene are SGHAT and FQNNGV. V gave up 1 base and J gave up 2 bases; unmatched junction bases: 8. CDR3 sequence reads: CASSLAFGTGDTYEQYF. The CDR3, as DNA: TGTGCCAGCAGCTTAGCATTTGGGACAGGGGATACCTACGAGCAGTACTTC. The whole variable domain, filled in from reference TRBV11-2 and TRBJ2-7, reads EAGVAQSPRYKIIEKRQSVAFWCNPISGHATLYWYQQILGQGPKLLIQFQNNGVVDDSQLPKDRFSAERLKGVDSTLKIQPAKLEDSAVYLCASSLAFGTGDTYEQYFGPGTRLTVT.

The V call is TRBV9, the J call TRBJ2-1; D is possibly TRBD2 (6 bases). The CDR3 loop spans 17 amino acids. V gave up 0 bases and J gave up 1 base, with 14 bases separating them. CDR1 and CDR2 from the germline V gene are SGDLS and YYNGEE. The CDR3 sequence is CASSVAGVLMSYNEQFF. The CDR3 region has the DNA TGTGCCAGCAGCGTAGCGGGAGTTCTTATGTCCTACAATGAGCAGTTCTTC.

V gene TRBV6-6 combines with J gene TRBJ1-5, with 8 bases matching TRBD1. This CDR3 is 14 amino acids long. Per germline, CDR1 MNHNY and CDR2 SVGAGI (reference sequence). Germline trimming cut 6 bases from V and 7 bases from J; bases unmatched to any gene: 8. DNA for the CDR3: TGTGCCAGCAGCCGCGGACAGGGAGGCCAGCCCCAGCATTTT. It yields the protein CASSRGQGGQPQHF.

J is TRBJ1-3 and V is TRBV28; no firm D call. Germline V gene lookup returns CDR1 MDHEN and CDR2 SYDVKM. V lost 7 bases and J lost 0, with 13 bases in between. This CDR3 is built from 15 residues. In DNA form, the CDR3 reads TGTGCCAGCACCGAAAGCCAGGTCTCTGGAAACACCATATATTTT. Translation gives CASTESQVSGNTIYF.

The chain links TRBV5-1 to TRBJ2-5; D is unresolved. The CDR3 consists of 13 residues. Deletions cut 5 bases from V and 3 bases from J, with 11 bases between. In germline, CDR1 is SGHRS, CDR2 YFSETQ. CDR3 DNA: TGCGCCAGCAGTTGGCAGGTAAAAGAGACCCAGTACTTC. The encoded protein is CASSWQVKETQYF.

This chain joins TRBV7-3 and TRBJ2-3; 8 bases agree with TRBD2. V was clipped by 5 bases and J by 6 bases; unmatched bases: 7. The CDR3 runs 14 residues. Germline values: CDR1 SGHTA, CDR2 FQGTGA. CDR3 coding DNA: TGTGCCAGCAGCCCCGGGGGGGGCCGGGATACGCAGTATTTT. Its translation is CASSPGGGRDTQYF.

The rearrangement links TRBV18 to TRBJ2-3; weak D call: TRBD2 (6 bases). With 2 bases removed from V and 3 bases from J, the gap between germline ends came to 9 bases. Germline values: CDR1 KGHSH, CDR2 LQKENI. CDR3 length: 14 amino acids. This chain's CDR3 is CASSPGGGTDTQYF. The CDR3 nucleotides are TGTGCCAGCTCACCAGGTGGGGGGACAGATACGCAGTATTTT.

The CDR3, as DNA: TGTGCCAGTAAGCCCCCCAATAACTATGGCTACACCTTC. It is translated as CASKPPNNYGYTF. The chain joins TRBV19 to TRBJ1-2; D unclear. This CDR3 region has 13 residues. In germline, CDR1 is LNHDA, CDR2 SQIVND (reference sequence). Between the trimmed V and J ends, which lost 7 bases and 1 base, there was a span of 10 bases.

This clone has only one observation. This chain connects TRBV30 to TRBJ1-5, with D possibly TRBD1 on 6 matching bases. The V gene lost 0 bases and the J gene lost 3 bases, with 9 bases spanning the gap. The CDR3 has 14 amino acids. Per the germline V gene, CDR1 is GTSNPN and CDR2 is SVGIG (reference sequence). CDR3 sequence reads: CAWSVGTHNQPQHF. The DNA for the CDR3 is TGTGCCTGGAGTGTAGGGACACACAATCAGCCCCAGCATTTT.

CDR3: CATSSLAGGADTQYF. CDR3 nucleotides: TGTGCCACCAGCAGTCTAGCGGGAGGGGCAGATACGCAGTATTTT. This chain joins TRBV15 and TRBJ2-3; the match to TRBD2 covers 12 bases. The CDR3 extends over 15 amino acids. V lost 3 bases and J lost 4; bases outside the gene matches: 2. Germline assignment: CDR1 LNHNV and CDR2 YYDKDF (reference sequence). Based on the CDR3 plus reference TRBV15 and TRBJ2-3, the full variable domain is DAMVIQNPRYQVTQFGKPVTLSCSQTLNHNVMYWYQQKSSQAPKLLFHYYDKDFNNEADTPDNFQSRRPNTSFCFLDIRSPGLGDTAMYLCATSSLAGGADTQYFGPGTRLTVL.

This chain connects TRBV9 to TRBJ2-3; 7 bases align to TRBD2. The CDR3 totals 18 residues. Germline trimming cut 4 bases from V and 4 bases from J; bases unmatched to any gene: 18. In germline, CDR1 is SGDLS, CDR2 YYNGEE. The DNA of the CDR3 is TGTGCCAGCAGCCCAGCCGGGCTAGCGGTTACGGAGTCAGATACGCAGTATTTT. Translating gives CASSPAGLAVTESDTQYF.

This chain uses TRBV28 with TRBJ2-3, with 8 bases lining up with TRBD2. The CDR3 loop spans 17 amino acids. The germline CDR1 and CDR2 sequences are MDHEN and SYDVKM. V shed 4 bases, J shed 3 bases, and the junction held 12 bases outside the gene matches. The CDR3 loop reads CASSSYGTRTRTDTQYF. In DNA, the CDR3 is TGTGCCAGCAGTTCCTACGGGACTAGGACTCGGACAGATACGCAGTATTTT.

In DNA, the CDR3 is TGTGCCAGTAGTATTCAGGGGTGGTCGACAGATACGCAGTATTTT. Translation: CASSIQGWSTDTQYF. The rearrangement uses TRBV19 and TRBJ2-3, with a possible D match to TRBD1 (6 bases). V gave up 3 bases and J gave up 3 bases, with 13 bases separating them. In germline, CDR1 is LNHDA, CDR2 SQIVND (reference sequence). The CDR3 has 15 residues.

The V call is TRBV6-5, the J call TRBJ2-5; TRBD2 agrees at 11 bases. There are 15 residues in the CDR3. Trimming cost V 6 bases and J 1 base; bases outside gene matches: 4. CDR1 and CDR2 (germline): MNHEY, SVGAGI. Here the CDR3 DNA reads TGTGCCAGCAGCCCCGGGACTAGCGGCCAAGAGACCCAGTACTTC. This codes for CASSPGTSGQETQYF.

CDR3 bases: TGTGCCGGGGGGGGGCGCTTGGGTTATGGCTACACCTTC. This gives the protein CAGGGRLGYGYTF. The gene calls are TRBV6-5 and TRBJ1-2; possibly TRBD1 for D (6 bases). Per germline, CDR1 MNHEY and CDR2 SVGAGI. The CDR3 extends over 13 amino acids. V lost 11 bases to trimming and J lost 5 bases, with 18 bases between them.

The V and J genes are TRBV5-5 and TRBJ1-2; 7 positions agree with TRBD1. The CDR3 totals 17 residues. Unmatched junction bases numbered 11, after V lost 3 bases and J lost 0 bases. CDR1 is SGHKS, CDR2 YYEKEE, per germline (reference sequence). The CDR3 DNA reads TGTGCCAGCAGCTCCCGGGACAGCGTACCAACTAACTATGGCTACACCTTC. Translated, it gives CASSSRDSVPTNYGYTF.

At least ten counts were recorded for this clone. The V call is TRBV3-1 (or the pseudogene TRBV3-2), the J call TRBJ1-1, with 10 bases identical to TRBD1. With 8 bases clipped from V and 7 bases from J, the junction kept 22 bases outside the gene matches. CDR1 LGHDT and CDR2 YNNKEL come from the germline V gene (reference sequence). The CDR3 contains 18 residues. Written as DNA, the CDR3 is TGTGCCAGCTCGACAGGGGGCTCCGAAAATATAATGACCCTTGAAGCTTTCTTT. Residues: CASSTGGSENIMTLEAFF.

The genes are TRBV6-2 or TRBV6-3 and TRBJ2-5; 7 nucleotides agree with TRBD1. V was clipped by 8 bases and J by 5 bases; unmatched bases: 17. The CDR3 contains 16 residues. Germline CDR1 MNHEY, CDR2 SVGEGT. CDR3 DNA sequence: TGTGCCAGCGGTTGGGACAGAGCGGATCCCAGGGAGACCCAGTACTTC. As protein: CASGWDRADPRETQYF.

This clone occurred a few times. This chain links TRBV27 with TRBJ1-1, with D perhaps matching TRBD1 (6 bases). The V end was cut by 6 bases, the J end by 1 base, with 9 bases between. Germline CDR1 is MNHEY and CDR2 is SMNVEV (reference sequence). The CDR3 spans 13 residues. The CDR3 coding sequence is TGTGCCAGCAGCCGACAGGAGAACACTGAAGCTTTCTTT. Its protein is CASSRQENTEAFF.

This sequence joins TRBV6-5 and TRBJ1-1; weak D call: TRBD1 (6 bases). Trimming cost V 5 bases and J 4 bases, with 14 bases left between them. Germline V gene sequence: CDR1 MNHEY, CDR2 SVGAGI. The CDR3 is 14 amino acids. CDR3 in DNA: TGTGCCAGCAGTACAACTACAGGGACCACTGAAGCTTTCTTT. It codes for CASSTTTGTTEAFF.

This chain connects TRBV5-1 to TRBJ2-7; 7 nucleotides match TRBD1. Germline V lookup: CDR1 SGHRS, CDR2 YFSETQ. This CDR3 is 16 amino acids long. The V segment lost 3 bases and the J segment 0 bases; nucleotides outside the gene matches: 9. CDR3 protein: CASSYAGGYSSYEQYF. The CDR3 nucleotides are TGCGCCAGCAGCTACGCAGGGGGTTACAGCTCCTACGAGCAGTACTTC.

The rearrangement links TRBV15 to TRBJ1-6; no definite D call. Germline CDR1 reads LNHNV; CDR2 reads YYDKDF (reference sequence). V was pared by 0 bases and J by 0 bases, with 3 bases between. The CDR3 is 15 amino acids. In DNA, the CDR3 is TGTGCCACCAGCAGAGAGTACTCCTATAATTCACCCCTCCACTTT. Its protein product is CATSREYSYNSPLHF.